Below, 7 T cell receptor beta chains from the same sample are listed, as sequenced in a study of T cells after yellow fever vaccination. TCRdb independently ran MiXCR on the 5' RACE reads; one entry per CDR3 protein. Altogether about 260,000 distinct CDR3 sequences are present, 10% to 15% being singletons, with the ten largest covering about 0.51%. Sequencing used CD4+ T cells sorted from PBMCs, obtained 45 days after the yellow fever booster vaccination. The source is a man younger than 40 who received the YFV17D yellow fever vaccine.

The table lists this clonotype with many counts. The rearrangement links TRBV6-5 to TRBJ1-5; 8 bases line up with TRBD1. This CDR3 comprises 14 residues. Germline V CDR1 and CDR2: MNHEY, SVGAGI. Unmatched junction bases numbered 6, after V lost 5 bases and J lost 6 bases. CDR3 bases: TGTGCCAGCAGTCCAGGGGGCGCGTCTCAGCCCCAGCATTTT. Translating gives CASSPGGASQPQHF.

CDR3 bases: TGTGCCAGCAGCTTACGGGGACTAGCGGGAGTAGATGAGCAGTTCTTC. This encodes CASSLRGLAGVDEQFF. The chain recombines TRBV7-3 with TRBJ2-1; 14 bases map to TRBD2. Per germline, CDR1 SGHTA and CDR2 FQGTGA. This CDR3 is built from 16 residues. The V gene end was trimmed by 2 bases and the J gene end by 8 bases; junction bases not matched to a gene: 5.

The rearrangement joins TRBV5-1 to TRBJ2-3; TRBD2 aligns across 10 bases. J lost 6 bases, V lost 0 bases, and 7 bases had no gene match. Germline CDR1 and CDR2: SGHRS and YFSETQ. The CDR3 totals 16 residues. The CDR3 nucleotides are TGCGCCAGCAGCTTGGCCACTAGCGGGATAATTGATACGCAGTATTTT. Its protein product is CASSLATSGIIDTQYF. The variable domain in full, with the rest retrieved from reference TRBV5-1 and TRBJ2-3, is KAGVTQTPRYLIKTRGQQVTLSCSPISGHRSVSWYQQTPGQGLQFLFEYFSETQRNKGNFPGRFSGRQFSNSRSEMNVSTLELGDSALYLCASSLATSGIIDTQYFGPGTRLTVL.

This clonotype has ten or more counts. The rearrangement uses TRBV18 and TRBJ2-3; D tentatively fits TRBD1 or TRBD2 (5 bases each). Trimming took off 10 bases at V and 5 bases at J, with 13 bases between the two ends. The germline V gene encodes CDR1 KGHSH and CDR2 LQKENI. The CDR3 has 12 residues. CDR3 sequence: CATGPNQDTQYF. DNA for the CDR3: TGTGCCACGGGGCCAAACCAAGATACGCAGTATTTT.

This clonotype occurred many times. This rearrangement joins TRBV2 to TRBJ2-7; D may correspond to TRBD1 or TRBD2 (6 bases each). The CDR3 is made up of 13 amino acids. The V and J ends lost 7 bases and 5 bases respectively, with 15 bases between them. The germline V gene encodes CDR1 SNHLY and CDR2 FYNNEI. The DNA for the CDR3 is TGTGCCAGCAAGAACAGGGACTTCCACGAGCAGTACTTC. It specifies CASKNRDFHEQYF.

The chain's CDR3 is CASSYFTTGSREKLFF. The CDR3 nucleotides read TGTGCCAGCAGTTACTTTACAACAGGGTCTCGTGAAAAACTGTTTTTT. The rearrangement uses TRBV6-5 and TRBJ1-4; a possible D gene is TRBD1 (6 bases). Germline values: CDR1 MNHEY, CDR2 SVGAGI. The CDR3 covers 16 residues. Trimming stripped 1 base from V and 7 bases from J, with 16 bases between.

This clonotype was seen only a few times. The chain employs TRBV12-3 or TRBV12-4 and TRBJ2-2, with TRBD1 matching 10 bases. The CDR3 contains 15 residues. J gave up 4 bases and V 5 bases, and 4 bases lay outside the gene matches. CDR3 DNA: TGTGCCAGCAGTAACAGACAGGGGGCCACCGGGGAGCTGTTTTTT. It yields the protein CASSNRQGATGELFF.